This TCR beta chain was observed in a study of blood T cell repertoires in COVID-19. How the authors handled the data: Counts of nucleated cells, estimated from reference gene primer amplification, were obtained. Libraries were prepared by immunoSEQ multiplex PCR; TCRdb keeps only in-frame clonotypes and omits some of them. From that table come the V and J calls and clone size; the DNA was used to work out D and trimming. Of roughly 200,000 clones detected, 80% to 90% appear once; the ten largest clones hold over 3%. The germline CDR1 and CDR2 sequences are SGHVS and FQNEAQ. The CDR3 length is 14 residues. The study drew participants aged about 18 to 95 years from 20 to 30 US areas. Cohorts were determined from participant-reported clinical history. Regarding this clone: A read error may account for a junction end that differs from germline.

This receptor was identified in a middle-aged woman with acute COVID-19. The V and J genes are TRBV7-8 and TRBJ1-2; TRBD1 matches at 9 bases. Sample: PBMCs or T cells enriched from blood (not recorded which). Here the CDR3 DNA reads TGTGCCAGCACCTTAATGGGACAGGGAGATGGCTACACCTTC. This sequence encodes CASTLMGQGDGYTF.